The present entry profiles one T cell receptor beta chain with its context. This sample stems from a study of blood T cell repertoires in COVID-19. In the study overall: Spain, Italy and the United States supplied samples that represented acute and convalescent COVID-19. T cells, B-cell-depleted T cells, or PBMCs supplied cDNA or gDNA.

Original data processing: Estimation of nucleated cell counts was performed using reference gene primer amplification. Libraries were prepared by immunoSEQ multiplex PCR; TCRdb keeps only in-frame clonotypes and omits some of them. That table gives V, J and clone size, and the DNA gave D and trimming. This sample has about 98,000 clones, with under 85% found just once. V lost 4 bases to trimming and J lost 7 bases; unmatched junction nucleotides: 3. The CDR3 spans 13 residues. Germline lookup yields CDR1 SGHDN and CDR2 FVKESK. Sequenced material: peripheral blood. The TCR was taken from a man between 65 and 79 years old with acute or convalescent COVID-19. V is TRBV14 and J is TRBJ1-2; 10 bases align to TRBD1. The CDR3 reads CASSPDRGGGYTF. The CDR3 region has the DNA TGTGCCAGCAGCCCGGACAGGGGGGGTGGCTACACCTTC.